The 10 T cell receptor beta chains presented below share a single source sample, sequenced in a study of cytomegalovirus exposure and HLA in healthy donors. Primers included in the PCR were 60 Vbeta and 13 Jbeta primers. Assay: immunoSEQ multiplex PCR; the TCRdb copy retains only in-frame clones and omits some. The sample shows about 130,000 clones, around 81% of them seen only once. The sequenced sample was PBMCs. These receptor sequences come from a woman between 50 and 59 years old in good health and CMV-seronegative.

This chain joins TRBV7-6 and TRBJ2-3; TRBD2 matches at 7 bases. Germline V gene sequence: CDR1 SGHVS, CDR2 FNYEAQ. The CDR3 runs to 14 residues. Trimming at V came to 5 bases and at J to 4 bases, leaving 6 bases not matched to a gene. The CDR3 DNA is TGTGCCAGCAGCCCAGGGAGGGTCCCAGATACGCAGTATTTT. Its protein is CASSPGRVPDTQYF.

The genes are TRBV11-3 and TRBJ2-1; TRBD2 matches 9 bases. Germline V gives CDR1 SGHNT, CDR2 YENEEA. This CDR3 contains 15 residues. J lost 0 bases, V lost 5 bases, and 2 bases had no gene match. The DNA of the CDR3 is TGTGCCAGCAGCGGTAGCGGGAGCTCCTACAATGAGCAGTTCTTC. Translation: CASSGSGSSYNEQFF.

Comment on this clone: The sample contains more than one DNA sequence encoding this CDR3. The genes are TRBV5-1 and TRBJ2-4; D gene ambiguous. V gave up 4 bases and J gave up 0 bases, with 5 bases separating them. The CDR3 has 13 amino acids. CDR1 and CDR2 from the germline V gene are SGHRS and YFSETQ. The CDR3 DNA is TGCGCCAGCAGCCCACTAGCCAAAAACATTCAGTACTTC. Residues: CASSPLAKNIQYF.

This chain connects TRBV7-2 to TRBJ2-3; 9 bases are shared with TRBD2. Germline loops: CDR1 SGHTA, CDR2 FQGNSA. V lost 1 base to trimming and J lost 5 bases; unmatched junction nucleotides: 7. This CDR3 contains 16 residues. The CDR3 nucleotides read TGTGCCAGCAGCTTAGTGGGCGGGAGGGCCGGAGATACGCAGTATTTT. Protein: CASSLVGGRAGDTQYF.

This clone was recorded only once. The chain employs TRBV19 and TRBJ1-1; possibly TRBD1 for D (5 bases). There are 14 residues in the CDR3. Germline loops: CDR1 LNHDA, CDR2 SQIVND (reference sequence). The V and J ends lost 5 bases and 4 bases respectively, with 14 bases between them. The CDR3 reads CASSVPGVSTEAFF. The DNA for the CDR3 is TGTGCCAGTAGTGTCCCGGGGGTCAGCACTGAAGCTTTCTTT.

This clone was observed a handful of times. The rearrangement links TRBV6-6 to TRBJ2-1; D gene uncertain. The V gene's germline CDR1 is MNHNY and CDR2 SVGAGI (reference sequence). The length of the CDR3 is 12 residues. Trimming removed 5 bases from V and 9 bases from J, with 11 bases in between. CDR3 loop: CASSTLAGEQFF. The CDR3 DNA reads TGTGCCAGCAGTACATTAGCCGGTGAGCAGTTCTTC.

The rearrangement links TRBV9 to TRBJ2-1; D perhaps matches TRBD2 (6 bases). Germline CDR1 reads SGDLS; CDR2 reads YYNGEE. Trimming took off 2 bases at V and 4 bases at J, with 16 bases between the two ends. The CDR3 is 16 residues long. CDR3 in amino acids: CASSVTTSLGYNEQFF. CDR3 DNA: TGTGCCAGCAGCGTGACAACTAGCCTGGGGTACAATGAGCAGTTCTTC.

This clone was seen a few times. Here the CDR3 reads CASSEAPYRATEAFF. Here the CDR3 DNA reads TGTGCCAGCAGTGAAGCTCCCTACAGGGCCACTGAAGCTTTCTTT. V and J are TRBV6-1 and TRBJ1-1; maybe TRBD1 (6 bases). This CDR3 spans 15 amino acids. V lost 0 bases to trimming and J lost 4 bases, with 12 bases between them. Germline lookup yields CDR1 MNHNS and CDR2 SASEGT.

Turning to this clone: A read error may account for a junction end that differs from germline. The gene calls are TRBV28 and TRBJ2-7; 12 positions match TRBD2. Germline V gene data show CDR1 as MDHEN and CDR2 as SYDVKM. There are 16 residues in the CDR3. CDR3 sequence reads: CASSLLLAGGSYGQYF. The CDR3, as DNA: TGTGCCAGCAGTCTTCTACTAGCGGGAGGCTCCTACGGGCAGTACTTC.

The V call is TRBV9, the J call TRBJ2-5; a weak D match, TRBD1 (5 bases). The CDR3 totals 16 residues. The ends were cut back, 4 bases at V and 1 base at J, with 17 bases in the middle. Germline V gene lookup returns CDR1 SGDLS and CDR2 YYNGEE. For the CDR3, the DNA is TGTGCCAGCAGCTCCCCCTCGGCAGGGATCCAAGAGACCCAGTACTTC. It yields the protein CASSSPSAGIQETQYF.